These T cell receptor beta chains were read from a single sample in a study of T cells in pancreatic ductal adenocarcinoma. Produced via immunoSEQ multiplex PCR; TCRdb's table is partial and in-frame only. Seen here are about 16,000 clones, 91% observed once, and the top ten hold 16%. Material: PBMCs. These receptors all stem from a human donor with pancreatic ductal adenocarcinoma. Both conserved end residues are part of each CDR3. D genes are given only for firm matches. Clone size, where shown, is once, few, many, or a class for clones that have expanded.

V gene	clone size	D gene	J gene	CDR3 DNA	CDR3 protein
TRBV9	-	TRBD1	TRBJ1-2	TGTGCCAGCAGCCCATCAAGTAGAATGCCGGGACAGGTGATCGGGCGCTATGGCTACACCTTC	CASSPSSRMPGQVIGRYGYTF
TRBV27	-	TRBD2	TRBJ2-3	TGTGCCAGCAGTCTCCGGACTAGCGGGACCTTACACACAGATACGCAGTATTTT	CASSLRTSGTLHTDTQYF
TRBV6-1	few	TRBD1	TRBJ2-1	TGTGCCAGCAGTGAAGCGCTTTGGGACAGGGGTCTTTACAATGAGCAGTTCTTC	CASSEALWDRGLYNEQFF
TRBV2	once	-	TRBJ2-3	TGTGCCAGCAGTGAGACCGCAGATACGCAGTATTTT	CASSETADTQYF
TRBV7-3	-	-	TRBJ1-2	TGTGCCAGCAGCTTAACGGGTTCTAACTATGGCTACACCTTC	CASSLTGSNYGYTF
TRBV14	-	-	TRBJ2-1	TGTGCCAGCAGCCAAGATCTTGGGAACAATGAGCAGTTCTTC	CASSQDLGNNEQFF
TRBV19	-	TRBD1	TRBJ2-2	TGTGCCAGTAGTATCCCCCGGGACAGGGACACCGGGGAGCTGTTTTTT	CASSIPRDRDTGELFF
TRBV4-3	-	-	TRBJ1-2	TGCGCCAGCAGCCAATACCGGGGCGCTAACTATGGCTACACCTTC	CASSQYRGANYGYTF
TRBV18	-	TRBD1	TRBJ1-1	TGTGCCAGCTCACCACCGCGGACAGGGGTTGGCAAGAACACTGAAGCTTTCTTT	CASSPPRTGVGKNTEAFF
TRBV30	-	-	TRBJ1-1	TGTGCCTGGACCCAAGGGGCAGTAAGAAGCACTATGAACACTGAAGCTTTCTTT	CAWTQGAVRSTMNTEAFF
TRBV6-5	-	TRBD1	TRBJ1-1	TGTGCCAGCAGTTACGGGACAGCGAACACTGAAGCTTTCTTT	CASSYGTANTEAFF
TRBV5-1	once	TRBD1	TRBJ1-2	TGCGCCAGCAGGCGGGGACAGGGGGCGTTAGGCGGCTACACCTTC	CASRRGQGALGGYTF
TRBV7-2	-	TRBD1	TRBJ1-2	TGTGCCAGCAGCTTGGGGGGGACAGGGCCTTATGGCTACACCTTC	CASSLGGTGPYGYTF
TRBV30	-	TRBD1	TRBJ2-3	TGTGCCTGGAGTCGGGGACAGGGGATTAGTAGCACAGATACGCAGTATTTT	CAWSRGQGISSTDTQYF
TRBV6-5	-	TRBD1	TRBJ1-2	TGTGCCAGCAGTTACTCCGGGACAGCAGGCTACACCTTC	CASSYSGTAGYTF
TRBV19	-	-	TRBJ1-5	TGTGCCAGTAGTATGCTCAATAGCAATCAGCCCCAGCATTTT	CASSMLNSNQPQHF
TRBV15	-	-	TRBJ1-2	TGTGCCACCAGCAGAGATCGTGTGACAGAGGCTAACTATGGCTACACCTTC	CATSRDRVTEANYGYTF
TRBV4-1	-	-	TRBJ1-1	TGCGCCAGCAGCCAAGAAGCGAATGGGGATGAAGCTTTCTTT	CASSQEANGDEAFF
TRBV5-1	once	-	TRBJ1-4	TGCGCCAGCAGCTCCGGACAGACAACTAATGAAAAACTGTTTTTT	CASSSGQTTNEKLFF
TRBV7-8	-	-	TRBJ1-1	TGTGCCAGCAGCTTGGCCGGGACCGGGGTTTTTAACACTGAAGCTTTCTTT	CASSLAGTGVFNTEAFF
TRBV13	-	TRBD1	TRBJ1-1	TGTGCCAGCAGCTTACGCCGACAGGGCACCGCTGAAGCTTTCTTT	CASSLRRQGTAEAFF
TRBV9	-	TRBD1	TRBJ2-5	TGTGCCAGCAGCGTAGAGGAGACAGGGATTTCAGGAGAGACCCAGTACTTC	CASSVEETGISGETQYF
TRBV5-6	-	-	TRBJ2-6	TGTGCCAGCAGCTTTAGCCCTGGGGCCAACGTCCTGACTTTC	CASSFSPGANVLTF
TRBV27	once	TRBD2	TRBJ2-1	TGTGCCAGCAGTTCTTGGACTAGCGGACTCATGGCTACAAGCTCCTACAATGAGCAGTTCTTC	CASSSWTSGLMATSSYNEQFF
TRBV5-1	-	TRBD1	TRBJ1-4	TGCGCCAGCAGCTTGGAGGGACAGGGGGCAACTAATGAAAAACTGTTTTTT	CASSLEGQGATNEKLFF
TRBV6-5	-	-	TRBJ1-6	TGTGCCAGCAGTTACTCGAGATGGGGCAATTCACCCCTCCACTTT	CASSYSRWGNSPLHF
TRBV27	-	TRBD2	TRBJ2-5	TGTGCCAGCAGTCCACGACTAGCGGCGTTCCAAGAGACCCAGTACTTC	CASSPRLAAFQETQYF
TRBV9	once	TRBD1	TRBJ2-7	TGTGCCAGCAGCCCGCGGGACAGGGGGCTCACCTCCTACGAGCAGTACTTC	CASSPRDRGLTSYEQYF
TRBV7-2	-	TRBD1	TRBJ1-1	TGTGCCAGCGGATACAGGGGTATTAGGACTGAAGCTTTCTTT	CASGYRGIRTEAFF
TRBV25-1	once	-	TRBJ1-1	TGTGCCAGCAGTGAATACAGGGGTTCAACTGAAGCTTTCTTT	CASSEYRGSTEAFF
TRBV19	-	-	TRBJ1-1	TGTGCCAGTAGTATCTTGTCTCTCAGGGGCGGGGGCACTGAAGCTTTCTTT	CASSILSLRGGGTEAFF
TRBV6-5	-	TRBD1	TRBJ2-5	TGTGCCAGCAGTTCAGGACAGGGAGGGACCCAGTACTTC	CASSSGQGGTQYF
TRBV19	-	-	TRBJ2-7	TGTGCCAGTAGTATAGATCTATTGGGGGCCTACGAGCAGTACTTC	CASSIDLLGAYEQYF
TRBV4-3	-	-	TRBJ2-3	TGCGCCAGCAGCCAAGATCTGTCTACGGCTAGTGGTTTT	CASSQDLSTASGF
TRBV19	-	TRBD1	TRBJ1-1	TGTGCCAGTAGTATAGATCCTTGGAGACAGGGTCGGATGAACACTGAAGCTTTCTTT	CASSIDPWRQGRMNTEAFF
TRBV19	-	TRBD1	TRBJ2-2	TGTGCCAGTAGTATCCTCCTCCGACAGGGGATAGCCCCCGGGGAGCTGTTTTTT	CASSILLRQGIAPGELFF
TRBV19	-	-	TRBJ2-2	TGTGCCAGTAGTATAGATCTTAGTGGGAGTACCGGGGAGCTGTTTTTT	CASSIDLSGSTGELFF
TRBV4-3	-	-	TRBJ1-3	TGCGCCAGCAGCCAAGAAGCGAGGGTCCGAATCTCTGGAAACACCATATATTTT	CASSQEARVRISGNTIYF
TRBV2	-	-	TRBJ2-1	TGTGCCAGCTGCGAATCACAGGGTATGGGGTCCTACAATGAGCAGTTCTTC	CASCESQGMGSYNEQFF
TRBV19	-	TRBD1	TRBJ1-1	TGTGCCAGTAGGATCCCGACAGGGGGCTCGAAGAACACTGAAGCTTTCTTT	CASRIPTGGSKNTEAFF
TRBV28	-	-	TRBJ1-5	TGTGCCAGCAGTTTAGCCTACAATGTGGCCAATCAGCCCCAGCATTTT	CASSLAYNVANQPQHF
TRBV27	-	TRBD2	TRBJ2-7	TGTGCCAGCAGTTCAGGGAGGGCGCGAGGCTCCTACGAGCAGTACTTC	CASSSGRARGSYEQYF